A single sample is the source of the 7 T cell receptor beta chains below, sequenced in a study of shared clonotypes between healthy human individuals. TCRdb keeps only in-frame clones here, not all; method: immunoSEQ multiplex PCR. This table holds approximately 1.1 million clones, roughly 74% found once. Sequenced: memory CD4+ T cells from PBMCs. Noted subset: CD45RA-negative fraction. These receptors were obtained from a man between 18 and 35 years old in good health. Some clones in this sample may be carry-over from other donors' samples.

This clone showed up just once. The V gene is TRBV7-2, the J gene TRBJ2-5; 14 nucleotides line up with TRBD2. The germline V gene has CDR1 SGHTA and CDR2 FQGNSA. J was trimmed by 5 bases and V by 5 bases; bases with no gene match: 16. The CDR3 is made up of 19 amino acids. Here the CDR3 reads CASSTIWGTSGSARETQYF. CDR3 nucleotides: TGTGCCAGCAGCACGATCTGGGGGACTAGCGGGAGCGCTAGGGAGACCCAGTACTTC.

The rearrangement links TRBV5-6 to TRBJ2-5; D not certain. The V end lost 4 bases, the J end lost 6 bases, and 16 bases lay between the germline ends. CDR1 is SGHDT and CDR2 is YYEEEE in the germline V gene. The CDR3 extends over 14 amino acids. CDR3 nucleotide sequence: TGTGCCAGCAGCCACGGCCAACCTGGGAAGACCCAGTACTTC. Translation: CASSHGQPGKTQYF.

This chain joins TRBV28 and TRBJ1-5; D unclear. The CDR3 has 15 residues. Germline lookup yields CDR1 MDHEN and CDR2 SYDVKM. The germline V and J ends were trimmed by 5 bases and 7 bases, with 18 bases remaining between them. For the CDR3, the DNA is TGTGCCAGCAGTCCTACTCGACTTCATGGGCAGCCCCAGCATTTT. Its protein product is CASSPTRLHGQPQHF.

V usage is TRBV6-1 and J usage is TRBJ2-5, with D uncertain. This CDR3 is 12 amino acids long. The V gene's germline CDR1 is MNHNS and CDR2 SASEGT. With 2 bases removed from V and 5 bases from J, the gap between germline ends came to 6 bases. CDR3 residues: CASSEPYETQYF. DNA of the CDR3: TGTGCCAGCAGTGAACCTTACGAGACCCAGTACTTC.

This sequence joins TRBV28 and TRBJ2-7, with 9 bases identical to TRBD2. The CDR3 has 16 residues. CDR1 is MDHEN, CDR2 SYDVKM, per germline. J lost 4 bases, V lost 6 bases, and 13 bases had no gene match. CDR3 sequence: CASSPMVVLAGYEQYF. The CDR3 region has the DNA TGTGCCAGCAGCCCAATGGTAGTACTAGCGGGTTACGAGCAGTACTTC.

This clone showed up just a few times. This chain's CDR3 is CASRGGGLYSEQYF. The CDR3 DNA follows: TGTGCCAGCAGGGGGGGAGGGCTTTACTCCGAGCAGTACTTC. The V call is TRBV2, the J call TRBJ2-7; 7 nucleotides align to TRBD2. The germline gives CDR1 SNHLY, CDR2 FYNNEI. J gave up 6 bases and V 6 bases, and 11 bases lay outside the gene matches. CDR3 length: 14 residues.

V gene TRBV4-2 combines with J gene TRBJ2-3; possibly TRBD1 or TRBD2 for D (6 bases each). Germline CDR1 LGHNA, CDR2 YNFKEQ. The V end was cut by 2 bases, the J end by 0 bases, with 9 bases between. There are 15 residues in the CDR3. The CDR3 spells CASSQTGTSTDTQYF. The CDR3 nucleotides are TGTGCCAGCAGCCAAACAGGGACTAGCACAGATACGCAGTATTTT.